One sample yielded the 10 T cell receptor beta chains listed below, sequenced in a study of T cells after yellow fever vaccination. TCRdb re-analysed the 5' RACE reads in MiXCR, keeping a single row per CDR3 protein. The table lists hundreds of thousands of distinct CDR3 sequences, approximately 8% of them singletons. The sample was PBMCs, taken about 49 days after the first yellow fever vaccination. Receptor source: a man younger than 35 who received the YFV17D yellow fever vaccine.

The gene calls are TRBV7-3 and TRBJ2-4; 9 bases are shared with TRBD2. The CDR3 runs to 14 residues. Looked up from germline, CDR1 is SGHTA and CDR2 is FQGTGA. V lost 0 bases and J lost 6; bases outside the gene matches: 0. The CDR3 DNA reads TGTGCCAGCAGCTTAACGACTAGCGGAAACATTCAGTACTTC. Protein sequence: CASSLTTSGNIQYF.

The V gene is TRBV7-9, the J gene TRBJ2-4; 11 positions agree with TRBD1. CDR1 SEHNR and CDR2 FQNEAQ come from the germline V gene (reference sequence). The CDR3 is made up of 15 amino acids. J lost 2 bases, V lost 5 bases, and 2 bases had no gene match. Here the CDR3 reads CASSRDRGSKNIQYF. CDR3 coding DNA: TGTGCCAGCAGCCGGGACAGGGGGTCCAAAAACATTCAGTACTTC.

The gene calls are TRBV14 and TRBJ1-1; no definite D call. From germline, CDR1 is SGHDN and CDR2 FVKESK. This CDR3 has 14 residues. V was cut by 4 bases and J by 1 base, with 10 bases left in between. This CDR3 is CASSPRPGNTEAFF. DNA for the CDR3: TGTGCCAGCAGCCCTCGTCCGGGGAACACTGAAGCTTTCTTT.

This clonotype was counted a few times. CDR3: CASSGALAKNIQYF. The CDR3 DNA reads as TGTGCCAGCAGCGGGGCTCTAGCCAAAAACATTCAGTACTTC. The V and J genes are TRBV9 and TRBJ2-4; D remains unclear. Germline values: CDR1 SGDLS, CDR2 YYNGEE. Trimming took 3 bases from V and 0 from J, leaving 7 bases between them. This CDR3 is 14 amino acids long.

This clonotype was counted only a few times. The chain uses TRBV24-1 and TRBJ2-1, with D possibly TRBD2 on 7 matching bases. CDR3 length: 15 residues. Trimming pared 3 bases from V and 7 bases from J, leaving 15 bases between. Germline CDR1 KGHDR, CDR2 SFDVKD. The CDR3 protein is CATSDNAGAGNEQFF. The CDR3 DNA reads TGTGCCACCAGTGATAACGCGGGGGCCGGAAATGAGCAGTTCTTC.

The J gene is TRBJ2-5, the V gene TRBV20-1; 7 positions agree with TRBD1. The CDR3 sequence is 12 residues long. CDR1 DFQATT and CDR2 SNEGSKA come from the germline V gene (reference sequence). This CDR3 is CSPGTAQETQYF. CDR3 sequence (DNA): TGCAGCCCGGGGACAGCCCAAGAGACCCAGTACTTC.

The genes are TRBV4-2 and TRBJ2-7; D not certain. Germline V gene sequence: CDR1 LGHNA, CDR2 YNFKEQ. Trimming removed 2 bases at V and 1 base at J, with 6 bases between. The CDR3 consists of 13 residues. CDR3 coding DNA: TGTGCCAGCAGCCAAACAAGGTCCTACGAGCAGTACTTC. Translated, it gives CASSQTRSYEQYF.

The table lists this clonotype with many counts. This chain uses TRBV15 with TRBJ2-1, with 8 bases that match TRBD2. There are 14 residues in the CDR3. V was pared by 6 bases and J by 4 bases, with 5 bases of the junction left unmatched. Germline V gene data show CDR1 as LNHNV and CDR2 as YYDKDF (reference sequence). The CDR3 loop reads CATSGGGTYNEQFF. The CDR3 region has the DNA TGTGCCACCAGTGGCGGGGGGACTTACAATGAGCAGTTCTTC.

The chain employs TRBV11-1 and TRBJ2-3; possibly TRBD2 for D (5 bases). V was clipped by 5 bases and J by 4 bases, with 19 bases between them. Germline V CDR1 and CDR2: SGHAT, FQDESV (reference sequence). The CDR3 is 16 amino acids. The CDR3 nucleotides are TGTGCCAGCAGCCCGGGCGGAGGTCGAGAACCAGATACGCAGTATTTT. This translates into CASSPGGGREPDTQYF.

The J gene is TRBJ2-3, the V gene TRBV12-3 or TRBV12-4; a possible D gene is TRBD2 (5 bases). Trimming took off 3 bases at V and 0 bases at J, with 10 bases between the two ends. CDR3 length: 15 amino acids. As DNA, the CDR3 is TGTGCCAGCAGTTTCGGGCGGGTTAGCACAGATACGCAGTATTTT. Translation: CASSFGRVSTDTQYF.